The 20 T cell receptor beta chains presented below share a single source sample, sequenced in a study of blood T cell repertoires in COVID-19. Sequenced by immunoSEQ multiplex PCR; TCRdb stores in-frame clones only, minus some. The table lists around 150,000 clones, around nine tenths of them singletons. Sequencing used peripheral blood. The receptor set was obtained from a middle-aged man with active or convalescent COVID-19.

The J gene is TRBJ1-5, the V gene TRBV29-1; no reliable D call. The V end lost 4 bases, the J end lost 0 bases, and 7 bases lay between the germline ends. CDR3 size: 13 residues. Looked up from germline, CDR1 is SQVTM and CDR2 is ANQGSEA. The CDR3 sequence: CSVAQNSNQPQHF. As DNA, the CDR3 is TGCAGCGTTGCACAGAATAGCAATCAGCCCCAGCATTTT.

The rearrangement links TRBV28 to TRBJ1-5; the D is unclear. With 3 bases removed from V and 4 bases from J, the gap between germline ends came to 7 bases. Per germline, CDR1 MDHEN and CDR2 SYDVKM. The CDR3 spans 13 residues. CDR3 residues: CASSLTGNQPQHF. As DNA, the CDR3 is TGTGCCAGCAGTTTGACGGGGAATCAGCCCCAGCATTTT.

This rearrangement joins TRBV9 to TRBJ1-4; no clear D. V was shortened by 0 bases and J by 8 bases, with 14 bases between the two germline ends. Germline V gene lookup returns CDR1 SGDLS and CDR2 YYNGEE. This CDR3 spans 15 amino acids. The CDR3 here is CASSVDVRSGEKLFF. In DNA form, the CDR3 reads TGTGCCAGCAGCGTAGACGTACGCTCGGGGGAAAAACTGTTTTTT.

This clone has more than one count but fewer than ten. The CDR3 nucleotides are TGTGCCAGCAGCTCGATAGGGGCAGGGCTTAAAGATGGCTACACCTTC. Translating gives CASSSIGAGLKDGYTF. The genes are TRBV11-2 and TRBJ1-2, with D maybe TRBD1 (5 bases). The V end was cut by 4 bases, the J end by 6 bases, with 21 bases between. The length of the CDR3 is 16 residues. Germline lookup yields CDR1 SGHAT and CDR2 FQNNGV.

The chain couples TRBV6-5 to TRBJ1-2, with TRBD1 matching over 7 bases. Trimming cost V 6 bases and J 8 bases; bases outside gene matches: 15. The CDR3 is 15 residues long. Germline values: CDR1 MNHEY, CDR2 SVGAGI. The CDR3 DNA reads TGTGCCAGCAGACAAACGGGTGGGACAGTTTTGGGCTACACCTTC. Translated, it gives CASRQTGGTVLGYTF.

The rearrangement uses TRBV24-1 and TRBJ2-1; 11 nucleotides align to TRBD2. The V and J ends lost 5 bases and 4 bases, in that order; junction bases with no gene match: 12. Germline V lookup: CDR1 KGHDR, CDR2 SFDVKD. The CDR3 length is 18 residues. The CDR3 DNA follows: TGTGCCACCAGTGGACTGGGACTAGCGGATTCCTTATACAATGAGCAGTTCTTC. It encodes CATSGLGLADSLYNEQFF.

This chain uses TRBV28 with TRBJ2-7, with TRBD2 identical over 11 bases. The J segment lost 2 bases and the V segment lost 4 bases, leaving 7 bases of the junction unmatched. The CDR3 loop spans 16 amino acids. Germline loops: CDR1 MDHEN, CDR2 SYDVKM. In DNA, the CDR3 is TGTGCCAGCAGTTCTCCGACTAGCGGGGTTACCTACGAGCAGTACTTC. Translated: CASSSPTSGVTYEQYF. The full variable domain, rest sourced from reference TRBV28 and TRBJ2-7, is DVKVTQSSRYLVKRTGEKVFLECVQDMDHENMFWYRQDPGLGLRLIYFSYDVKMKEKGDIPEGYSVSREKKERFSLILESASTNQTSMYLCASSSPTSGVTYEQYFGPGTRLTVT.

This clone appeared a single time. This chain's CDR3 is CASSALAGVADTQYF. Here the CDR3 DNA reads TGTGCCAGCAGTGCACTAGCGGGAGTCGCAGATACGCAGTATTTT. This rearrangement joins TRBV2 to TRBJ2-3; TRBD2 agrees at 11 bases. The ends lost 4 bases at V and 4 bases at J; junction bases unmatched: 4. CDR1 SNHLY and CDR2 FYNNEI come from the germline V gene. This CDR3 region has 15 residues.

The CDR3 region has the DNA TGTGCCAGTACCACACAGGGGTCGGGCGAGCAGTACTTC. Translating it yields CASTTQGSGEQYF. The chain employs TRBV19 and TRBJ2-7; 7 nucleotides agree with TRBD1. The CDR3 is made up of 13 amino acids. The V and J ends lost 7 bases and 6 bases, in that order; junction bases with no gene match: 9. Looked up from germline, CDR1 is LNHDA and CDR2 is SQIVND (reference sequence).

The V gene is TRBV29-1, the J gene TRBJ2-4; D not resolved. This CDR3 has 12 residues. Trimming removed 4 bases at V and 8 bases at J, with 12 bases between. The germline CDR1 and CDR2 sequences are SQVTM and ANQGSEA. The CDR3 sequence is CSVVVTGYIQYF. CDR3 nucleotides: TGCAGCGTTGTAGTTACGGGTTACATTCAGTACTTC.

The rearrangement joins TRBV28 to TRBJ1-3; no clear D. Per the germline V gene, CDR1 is MDHEN and CDR2 is SYDVKM. The CDR3 sequence is 13 residues long. V lost 6 bases to trimming and J lost 4 bases, with 10 bases between them. For the CDR3, the DNA is TGTGCCAGCAGACCATCGGGGGGAAACACCATATATTTT. Encoded protein: CASRPSGGNTIYF.

In its sample, this clone was seen a few times. This chain uses TRBV25-1 with TRBJ2-7, with TRBD2 identical over 7 bases. V lost 1 base and J lost 5; bases outside the gene matches: 14. This CDR3 is built from 17 residues. Germline-derived CDR1 and CDR2 are MGHDK and SYGVNS. The CDR3 nucleotides are TGTGCCAGCAGTGAATCACGGGGCGGGAGATATAACCACGAGCAGTACTTC. Translated: CASSESRGGRYNHEQYF.

The J gene is TRBJ2-7, the V gene TRBV7-8; D might be TRBD2 (6 bases). Germline assignment: CDR1 SGHVS and CDR2 FQNEAQ. With 4 bases removed from V and 4 bases from J, the gap between germline ends came to 11 bases. This CDR3 has 13 amino acids. The CDR3 region has the DNA TGTGCCAGCAGCTCTGGGACTCTATACGAGCAGTACTTC. It specifies CASSSGTLYEQYF.

This sequence joins TRBV7-2 and TRBJ2-5, with 10 bases lining up with TRBD2. CDR1 is SGHTA, CDR2 FQGNSA, per germline. This CDR3 comprises 15 residues. The junction had 5 bases not matched to a gene; V was cut back by 1 base and J by 6 bases. CDR3 sequence (DNA): TGTGCCAGCAGCTTAGGTTCTAGCGGGAGACAGACCCAGTACTTC. Its translation is CASSLGSSGRQTQYF.

This chain uses TRBV5-6 with TRBJ2-5; TRBD1 matches 11 bases. V lost 5 bases to trimming and J lost 5 bases; unmatched junction nucleotides: 20. The CDR3 loop spans 19 amino acids. Germline V gives CDR1 SGHDT, CDR2 YYEEEE. Here the CDR3 DNA reads TGTGCCAGCAGAACCGGGACAGGGGGATCCCCACTGGGGAGGGAGACCCAGTACTTC. Translated, it gives CASRTGTGGSPLGRETQYF.

This clone was seen just once. The chain recombines TRBV5-1 with TRBJ1-4; no firm D call. Between the trimmed V and J ends, which lost 4 bases and 7 bases, there was a span of 11 bases. CDR1 is SGHRS and CDR2 is YFSETQ in the germline V gene. The CDR3 consists of 13 residues. Here the CDR3 reads CASSVGLTEKLFF. CDR3 coding DNA: TGCGCCAGCAGCGTCGGACTGACTGAAAAACTGTTTTTT.

The J gene is TRBJ2-2, the V gene TRBV19; 7 nucleotides align to TRBD2. Trimming removed 4 bases from V and 0 bases from J; junction bases left unmatched: 5. Germline V gene data show CDR1 as LNHDA and CDR2 as SQIVND (reference sequence). CDR3 length: 16 residues. In DNA form, the CDR3 reads TGTGCCAGTAGTACCCGACTAGCAGCGAACACCGGGGAGCTGTTTTTT. Residues: CASSTRLAANTGELFF.

In this sample, this clone turned up a few times. This rearrangement joins TRBV10-2 to TRBJ1-5; TRBD1 matches at 9 bases. This CDR3 has 15 amino acids. CDR1 and CDR2 from the germline V gene are WSHSY and SAAADI. V lost 5 bases to trimming and J lost 2 bases; unmatched junction nucleotides: 4. The DNA for the CDR3 is TGCGCCAGCAGTTTGGACAGGGGCGGCAATCAGCCCCAGCATTTT. Protein: CASSLDRGGNQPQHF.

The chain has TRBV2 and TRBJ1-5; 7 bases are shared with TRBD1. The junction had 11 bases not matched to a gene; V was cut back by 3 bases and J by 0 bases. The CDR3 spans 18 residues. Germline assignment: CDR1 SNHLY and CDR2 FYNNEI. The CDR3: CASSERPTGEPSNQPQHF. CDR3 coding DNA: TGTGCCAGCAGTGAGAGACCCACAGGGGAGCCTAGCAATCAGCCCCAGCATTTT.

The chain recombines TRBV6-6 with TRBJ2-3; D not resolved. V gave up 1 base and J gave up 1 base, with 9 bases separating them. CDR3 size: 15 residues. Germline V CDR1 and CDR2: MNHNY, SVGAGI (reference sequence). CDR3 sequence (DNA): TGTGCCAGCAGTTACTATATCCAGGGCACAGATACGCAGTATTTT. Translating it yields CASSYYIQGTDTQYF.